These T cell receptor beta chains were read from a single sample in a study of CD8 T cells in ankylosing spondylitis. TCRdb re-called the 5' RACE reads with MiXCR, one entry per CDR3 protein. Here the sample spans a few hundred thousand distinct CDR3 sequences, around a tenth being singletons. The sample comprised blood, either unsorted or a sorted T cell fraction (not recorded which). The receptors originated from a female donor with ankylosing spondylitis or in good health (not recorded which). The CDR3 runs from the conserved cysteine through the conserved F or W. The D gene is left open where the match is weak. Clone size is stated in some rows and not others, as once, few, many or a class when expanded.

V: TRBV20-1; J: TRBJ2-1; size: many; D: NA; CDR3: CSAAEGGKNEQFF; DNA: TGCAGTGCGGCCGAGGGGGGTAAAAATGAGCAGTTCTTC
V: TRBV11-2; J: TRBJ1-1; size: many; D: NA; CDR3: CASSRGKAFF; DNA: TGTGCCAGCAGCAGGGGGAAGGCTTTCTTT
V: TRBV12-3/TRBV12-4; J: TRBJ2-1; size: many; D: TRBD2; CDR3: CASSQSRTSAISYNEQFF; DNA: TGTGCCAGCAGTCAGTCTCGTACTAGCGCAATATCATACAATGAGCAGTTCTTC
V: TRBV20-1; J: TRBJ2-5; size: many; D: NA; CDR3: CSARGAGETQYF; DNA: TGCAGTGCTAGAGGGGCTGGGGAGACCCAGTACTTC
V: TRBV5-1; J: TRBJ2-7; size: many; D: NA; CDR3: CASSLASNPPYEQYF; DNA: TGCGCCAGCAGCTTGGCTTCAAACCCCCCCTACGAGCAGTACTTC
V: TRBV5-1; J: TRBJ2-2; size: NA; D: TRBD1; CDR3: CASSLFDRGYTGELFF; DNA: TGCGCCAGCAGCTTGTTCGACAGGGGATACACCGGGGAGCTGTTTTTT
V: TRBV5-1; J: TRBJ1-4; size: NA; D: NA; CDR3: CASSLGRDSGLFF; DNA: TGCGCCAGCAGCTTGGGCCGCGACAGTGGGCTGTTTTTT
V: TRBV30; J: TRBJ1-1; size: NA; D: TRBD1; CDR3: CAWSETGYTEAFF; DNA: TGTGCCTGGAGTGAGACAGGGTACACTGAAGCTTTCTTT
V: TRBV3-1; J: TRBJ2-2; size: NA; D: NA; CDR3: CASSQALRRNTGELFF; DNA: TGTGCCAGCAGCCAAGCCCTGCGGAGGAACACCGGGGAGCTGTTTTTT
V: TRBV2; J: TRBJ2-6; size: few; D: NA; CDR3: CASGVSGRPSGANVLTF; DNA: TGTGCCAGCGGAGTCAGCGGACGACCCTCTGGGGCCAACGTCCTGACTTTC
V: TRBV29-1; J: TRBJ2-6; size: many; D: NA; CDR3: CSVGGQSNSGANVLTF; DNA: TGCAGCGTTGGAGGGCAAAGTAACTCTGGGGCCAACGTCCTGACTTTC